This note documents a single T cell receptor (beta chain) sequence. Its antigen is not yet known. Base qualities are not provided; no much larger clone lies one nucleotide away. Measured from the cysteine to the phenylalanine, the CDR3 is 17 residues long. The DNA shown is the 51-base CDR3, in frame from base 1. The germline V gene specifies MGHRA as CDR1 and YSYEKL as CDR2. Compared with germline, V lacks 0 bases and J lacks 4 bases; bases without a gene match: 11. Receptor libraries were prepared by the immunoSEQ multiplex PCR assay. A mixture of 60 forward primers for TCR Vbeta segments and 13 reverse primers for TCR Jbeta segments was used in the multiplex PCR. The CDR3 region of rearranged TCR beta genes was amplified from genomic DNA by a multiplex PCR assay. On the Illumina HiSeq System, the amplified TCR beta libraries were sequenced as 87-base-pair reads. The paper's processing steps were these. A later analysis counted about 76 million unique TCR beta chains across the 670 or so repertoires, and some 11 million of these chains were shared by at least two donors. To remove PCR and sequencing errors, raw reads were error-corrected and collapsed into unique sequences using a nearest-neighbor algorithm that merged closely related sequences. V, D and J gene segments were assigned by aligning CDR3 sequences to IMGT reference sequences. For a sequence to be retained, a match of at least six nucleotides was required to both a V gene segment and a J gene segment. Rearrangements were classified as productive when the CDR3 lacked stop codons and remained in frame with V and J, and all other rearrangements were classified as non-productive. CDR3 was defined by IMGT convention, running from the second conserved V-encoded cysteine to the conserved J-encoded phenylalanine. The earlier analysis of roughly 590 of the donors excluded any sequence lacking an unambiguous match to a single V gene segment. An earlier analysis of fewer than 750 of the donors called V segments functional above 56.7% productive rearrangements and segregating when the between-donor standard deviation exceeded 5%. A statistical classification framework was built to diagnose cytomegalovirus status from the catalog of TCR beta chain sequences. In a later analysis, V and J genes were assigned by comparing TCR nucleotide sequences against IMGT/GENE-DB human TR gene sequences. The TCRdist pipeline was used in a later analysis to assign CDR3 sequences and most-parsimonious VDJ recombination scenarios. In a later analysis, each TCR beta chain was defined by its CDR3 amino acid sequence together with its V-gene family, and reads without a unique V-gene family were excluded. As a way to deal with suspected cross-contamination and a sequencing artifact, a later analysis dropped 450 to 600 nucleotide sequences that were highly shared and had low generation probability. In a later analysis, a clonal expansion index was calculated for each public chain from normalized within-repertoire ranks of inferred template counts. Generation probabilities in a later analysis came from a VDJ recombination model fitted to out-of-frame rearrangements, and those results were checked against IGoR. A later analysis scored TCR-TCR, TCR-HLA and TCR-CMV co-occurrence with hypergeometric tests, applying a repertoire-size bias correction to TCR pairs. In a later analysis, false discovery rates were estimated by permuting HLA or CMV assignments 20 times. A later analysis grouped co-occurring TCRs with DBSCAN, adding TCRdist sequence similarity when clustering within HLA-allele-positive subsets. Repertoires with fewer than 30,000 or more than 120,000 public chains, plus five repertoires with anomalous nucleotide sharing, were excluded from co-occurrence clustering. Entries here come from immuneACCESS through TCRdb and include only in-frame sequences with V and J called. Some clones fail to appear in such tables; in the studies checked, an unresolved V gene covers under half of the shortfall, and the cause of the remainder is unknown. The V and J calls and clone size are taken from that table; D and trimming were inferred from the DNA. Recorded for this sample are some 140,000 clones; almost 80% of them occurred a single time. The top ten clonotypes cover approximately 0.97% of the sample.

The cohort was made up of about 670 healthy bone marrow donors. At the time of sampling, all cohort members were nominally healthy, though unrecorded immune exposures were likely present. The donor tested CMV seronegative, placing the donor among the 350 to 400 seronegative members of the cohort. Every donor gave a peripheral blood sample, and the peripheral blood mononuclear cells from that sample were used for TCR beta sequencing. Genomic DNA was extracted from the blood cell samples with the Qiagen DNeasy Blood Extraction Kit. These data are taken from a study of cytomegalovirus exposure and HLA in healthy donors (dated by TCRdb to the late 2010s). Study-level background: An earlier analysis of 587 of the donors reported about 280 Gb of sequence data and around 100 million unique TCR beta sequences obtained from some 170 million T cells. The study was designed to test whether signatures of past pathogen exposure could be identified by cataloging public T cell receptors. In addition to the first cohort of 666 subjects, a separate validation cohort of approximately 130 different subjects was used. High-throughput TCR immunosequencing, statistical association of individual TCRs with disease status, and machine learning were combined to predict cytomegalovirus infection status. Of the approximately 400 genotyped donors, less than 90% were placed in the genetic ancestry cluster associated with self-reported Caucasian donors. An early release that covered several hundred HLA-typed donors contained about 300 gigabases of sequencing data and around 80 million unique TCR sequences. The study profiled the T cell repertoires of under 700 subjects by immunosequencing and related them to cytomegalovirus serostatus. Rather than using new phenotypic data, the later analysis identified candidate immune exposures from TCR beta sequences and from how often those sequences occurred across donors. Across 398 genotyped donors of the cohort, an average of approximately 240,000 unique TCR beta nucleotide sequences per donor were sequenced, and roughly 20% of those sequences were non-productive. In a later genetic analysis, genome-wide SNP genotypes for 398 of the 666 donors were used, and that subset was treated as a discovery cohort. The number of donors typed differed by locus, with roughly 620-630 for A, B, C, DRB1 and DQB1, roughly 550 for DQA1, under 610 for DPA1, and roughly 450 for DPB1. All discovery cohort repertoires had been generated using a single sequencing platform. Because of strong linkage in the cohort, roughly five DR-DQ haplotypes were treated as single units for association and clustering. Donor age, sex, ethnicity and CMV serostatus were collected together with the repertoire data. In an earlier analysis of about 590 of the donors, high-throughput TCR beta sequencing was used to judge whether each TCR beta V gene segment behaved as functional or pseudogenic. Both class I and class II loci were covered by HLA typing, at four-digit resolution. To study patterns of TCR occurrence, a later analysis re-analyzed previously published TCR beta repertoires from hundreds of donors and added high-resolution HLA genotyping.

Study-wide findings and limitations: The study listed 164 TCR beta chains as associated with cytomegalovirus. Some IMGT-functional V segments, including TRBV6-2 and TRBV6-3, could not be told apart with the 87-base-pair reads, so those segments were excluded. When HLA alleles, especially DR and DQ, strongly co-occurred, TCR associations were difficult to assign to individual alleles. The cohort was sequenced for TCR beta chains only, and without alpha or paired-chain data the features that could be detected were limited. A further reported finding was that TCR beta sequences accurately predicted the HLA-A and HLA-B alleles for most subjects in the first cohort. In a later analysis, around 17,000 TCR beta sequences were associated with specific HLA alleles at a false discovery rate of 0.05. A later analysis reported that several top co-occurrence clusters appeared linked to parvovirus B19, influenza, CMV and Epstein-Barr virus. HLA typing was unavailable for some donors at each locus, so association tests used only the typed subset. According to a later genetic analysis, donors in an Asian-associated ancestry cluster had fewer N-insertions in productive TCRs than the approximately 670-donor mean. According to the authors, the approach could potentially be generalized to other disease states and immunological phenotypes. Sequencing depth was assumed to be roughly uniform across donors in the presence/absence analyses, though that assumption may not hold. Correlated functional status among segregating V segments might reflect linkage disequilibrium, but an unknown experimental factor could not be ruled out. An association between a missense DCLRE1C variant and V-gene and J-gene trimming of TCR beta chains was found in a later genetic analysis and replicated in an independent cohort. Across donors, most TCR sequences were observed very rarely, whereas some public TCRs were present in many individuals. Broadly in line with IMGT annotations, most TCR beta V segments showed up in productive rearrangements about 87% or about 30% of the time in an earlier analysis of approximately 600 of the donors. Three of the identified cytomegalovirus-associated TCR beta chains were confirmed in vitro to be specific for cytomegalovirus antigens. The earlier analysis of some 560 of the donors excluded some 15 rarely observed V segments, including chromosome 9 orphons, because counts were too low. In a later analysis, HLA-associated TCR beta chains showed more clonal expansion and lower generation probabilities than non-associated chains that were equally common. The classifier was reported to diagnose cytomegalovirus status with high specificity and sensitivity in both the original cohort and the validation cohort. In a later analysis, the rate of TCR association differed among HLA loci, with DRB1 alleles having the most associated TCRs and HLA-C alleles having the fewest. Immune exposure information for the cohort was limited to CMV serostatus. The sequencing pipeline was judged likely to have produced a cluster of highly shared sequence variants as a technical artifact. In a later analysis, most CMV-associated TCR beta chains were found to appear HLA-restricted, with HLA associations seemingly driven largely by CMV exposure.

The sequenced sample consisted of PBMCs. The chain is made from TRBV4-1 and TRBJ1-2, with 7 bases aligning to TRBD1. This TCR was recovered from a young man in good health and CMV-seronegative. The CDR3 region reads CASSQETHPGQIYGYTF. In nucleotides, the sequence is TGCGCCAGCAGCCAAGAGACTCACCCGGGACAGATCTATGGCTACACCTTC.